Below, 23 T cell receptor beta chains from the same sample are listed, as sequenced in a study of CD8+CD57+ T cells in acquired aplastic anemia. Genomic DNA, serving as template, underwent TCR beta VDJ and CDR3 profiling. TCRdb used MiXCR to reprocess the reads, holding one entry per CDR3 protein. The sample has 150,000 to 200,000 distinct CDR3 sequences; just under 65% are singletons. The sequenced sample was sorted CD4+, CD8+, or CD8+CD57+ T cells (not recorded which) from PBMCs. The receptors originated from a human donor in good health.

V usage is TRBV2 and J usage is TRBJ2-7; maybe TRBD1 (8 bases). V was pared by 1 base and J by 4 bases, with 14 bases between. The CDR3 sequence is 15 residues long. CDR1 and CDR2 from the germline V gene are SNHLY and FYNNEI. The CDR3 DNA is TGTGCCAGCAGTGAAGGAGCGGGGACAGGTTACGAGCAGTACTTC. Encoded protein: CASSEGAGTGYEQYF.

In its sample, this clonotype was seen once. The chain couples TRBV11-2 to TRBJ1-2, with TRBD1 as a possible D gene (6 bases). This CDR3 spans 13 amino acids. The germline V gene has CDR1 SGHAT and CDR2 FQNNGV. Trimming shortened V by 5 bases and J by 4 bases, and 11 bases separated the two germline ends. The DNA of the CDR3 is TGTGCCAGCAGCGCTACAGGGATCTATGGCTACACCTTC. Translated, it gives CASSATGIYGYTF. Full variable domain (outside the CDR3, taken from reference TRBV11-2 and TRBJ1-2): EAGVAQSPRYKIIEKRQSVAFWCNPISGHATLYWYQQILGQGPKLLIQFQNNGVVDDSQLPKDRFSAERLKGVDSTLKIQPAKLEDSAVYLCASSATGIYGYTFGSGTRLTVV.

The chain joins TRBV13 to TRBJ2-7, with a tentative D call TRBD2 (6 bases). Between the trimmed V and J ends, which lost 9 bases and 2 bases, there was a span of 8 bases. CDR3 size: 11 residues. Germline CDR1 reads PRHDT; CDR2 reads FYEKMQ (reference sequence). The CDR3 DNA reads TGTGCCAGTGGGGGGACCTACGAGCAGTACTTC. This encodes CASGGTYEQYF.

The chain combines TRBV10-3 with TRBJ2-7; D gene unclear. Trimming removed 3 bases at V and 4 bases at J, with 13 bases between. Germline values: CDR1 ENHRY, CDR2 SYGVKD. This CDR3 has 14 residues. Here the CDR3 reads CAISDPGLGYEQYF. The CDR3 DNA follows: TGTGCCATCAGTGATCCAGGATTGGGGTACGAGCAGTACTTC.

The table lists this clonotype with a count of one. The gene calls are TRBV19 and TRBJ2-5; TRBD2 agrees at 11 bases. Germline loops: CDR1 LNHDA, CDR2 SQIVND (reference sequence). The CDR3 extends over 15 amino acids. J gave up 4 bases and V 5 bases, and 6 bases lay outside the gene matches. The CDR3: CASSFLAGGPETQYF. The CDR3 DNA is TGTGCCAGTAGTTTCTTAGCGGGAGGGCCAGAGACCCAGTACTTC.

In its sample, this clonotype was seen many times. The chain employs TRBV29-1 and TRBJ1-4; no clear D. The length of the CDR3 is 10 residues. From germline, CDR1 is SQVTM and CDR2 ANQGSEA. Trimming removed 7 bases at V and 10 bases at J, with 10 bases between. The CDR3 nucleotides are TGCAGCGCCTTGGACGTAAAACTGTTTTTT. Translated: CSALDVKLFF.

The DNA of the CDR3 is TGTGCCAGCAGTGAGGGACAGACTCGCTCCTACGAGCAGTACTTC. Amino acid sequence: CASSEGQTRSYEQYF. This chain uses TRBV25-1 with TRBJ2-7; TRBD1 aligns across 7 bases. CDR1 is MGHDK, CDR2 SYGVNS, per germline. The trim removed 3 bases at V and 0 bases at J, leaving 5 bases unmatched. The CDR3 totals 15 residues.

The chain combines TRBV24-1 with TRBJ2-1; 9 bases are shared with TRBD1. This CDR3 contains 15 residues. Germline lookup yields CDR1 KGHDR and CDR2 SFDVKD. With V trimmed by 3 bases and J by 7 bases, 6 bases remained unmatched. CDR3 in amino acids: CATSDNWDRVNEQFF. In nucleotides, the CDR3 is TGTGCCACCAGTGATAATTGGGACAGGGTAAATGAGCAGTTCTTC.

The rearrangement links TRBV19 to TRBJ1-1; TRBD1 matches at 10 bases. The CDR3 extends over 12 amino acids. With V trimmed by 8 bases and J by 6 bases, 3 bases remained unmatched. The germline gives CDR1 LNHDA, CDR2 SQIVND (reference sequence). This CDR3 reads CASGDRGAEAFF. The CDR3 DNA reads TGTGCCAGTGGGGACAGGGGCGCTGAAGCTTTCTTT.

In DNA, the CDR3 is TGTGCCAGCAGCCCGCGTACTCTAGGGGAGACCCAGTACTTC. Translation: CASSPRTLGETQYF. This chain uses TRBV7-9 with TRBJ2-5; D is unresolved. The CDR3 runs 14 residues. Trimming left V 5 bases short and J 5 bases short, with 15 bases between. Germline CDR1 is SEHNR and CDR2 is FQNEAQ (reference sequence). Full variable domain (missing parts from reference TRBV7-9 and TRBJ2-5): DTGVSQNPRHKITKRGQNVTFRCDPISEHNRLYWYRQTLGQGPEFLTYFQNEAQLEKSRLLSDRFSAERPKGSFSTLEIQRTEQGDSAMYLCASSPRTLGETQYFGPGTRLLVL.

In DNA, the CDR3 is TGCAGTGCTGCACAGCTAGACCTTCCCTACGAGCAGTACTTC. Translated: CSAAQLDLPYEQYF. The V and J genes are TRBV20-1 and TRBJ2-7; D remains unclear. The V gene lost 5 bases and the J gene lost 2 bases, with 16 bases spanning the gap. Germline loops: CDR1 DFQATT, CDR2 SNEGSKA (reference sequence). This CDR3 spans 14 amino acids.

This clonotype was counted many times. The chain combines TRBV7-9 with TRBJ2-3; a possible D gene is TRBD1 (5 bases). The CDR3 runs 16 residues. Trimming left V 3 bases short and J 2 bases short, with 15 bases between. Germline CDR1 SEHNR, CDR2 FQNEAQ (reference sequence). The CDR3 DNA follows: TGTGCCAGCAGCTTCGAAGGGGTAATGGTCACAGATACGCAGTATTTT. Its protein product is CASSFEGVMVTDTQYF.

Ten or more counts support this clonotype. V and J are TRBV12-3 or TRBV12-4 and TRBJ2-2, with D perhaps TRBD1 (6 bases). The CDR3 length is 14 residues. The germline V and J ends were trimmed by 6 bases and 2 bases, with 10 bases remaining between them. The CDR3 here is CASSPGHNTGELFF. CDR3 bases: TGTGCCAGCAGCCCGGGACACAACACCGGGGAGCTGTTTTTT.

This rearrangement joins TRBV19 to TRBJ2-3, with unresolved D. V was trimmed by 3 bases and J by 1 base, leaving 5 bases between them. The CDR3 extends over 13 amino acids. From germline, CDR1 is LNHDA and CDR2 SQIVND (reference sequence). The CDR3 DNA reads TGTGCCAGTAGTATTCAGGGCACAGATACGCAGTATTTT. This encodes CASSIQGTDTQYF.

This sequence joins TRBV6-4 and TRBJ1-1; 7 bases map to TRBD1. This CDR3 has 13 residues. V lost 2 bases, J lost 12 bases, and 9 bases stayed unmatched. CDR1 is MRHNA and CDR2 is SNTAGT in the germline V gene. As DNA, the CDR3 is TGTGCCAGCAGTGACCAGTCGGAGGGGGCGACTTTCTTT. Its translation is CASSDQSEGATFF.

The chain carries TRBV5-5 and TRBJ2-5; possible D gene TRBD1, 6 bases. Between the trimmed V and J ends, which lost 4 bases and 5 bases, there was a span of 27 bases. Germline V gene data show CDR1 as SGHKS and CDR2 as YYEKEE (reference sequence). The CDR3 has 18 amino acids. DNA of the CDR3: TGTGCCAGCAGCCGCATCTCACAGGGTTCCCATGAATGGGAGACCCAGTACTTC. Protein: CASSRISQGSHEWETQYF.

On this clonotype itself: Lacking the conserved final phenylalanine or tryptophan, this CDR3 likely reflects a read error. J is TRBJ2-1 and V is TRBV15; possible D gene TRBD1, 6 bases. Trimming cost V 5 bases and J 6 bases, with 11 bases left between them. This CDR3 is 13 amino acids long. The V gene's germline CDR1 is LNHNV and CDR2 YYDKDF (reference sequence). CDR3 sequence (DNA): TGTGCCACCAGCTCGCGCAGGGGCAATGAGCAGTTCCTC. Translated: CATSSRRGNEQFL.

Worth noting for this clonotype: This may come from a read error, since a much larger clone is one base off. V and J are TRBV7-9 and TRBJ2-7; 10 bases are a match to TRBD1. Germline assignment: CDR1 SEHNR and CDR2 FQNEAQ (reference sequence). The CDR3 sequence is 13 residues long. Germline trimming cut 4 bases from V and 6 bases from J; bases unmatched to any gene: 3. The CDR3 here is CASSSGTGVEQYF. The CDR3, as DNA: TGTGCCAGCAGCTCCGGGACAGGGGTCGAGCAGTACTTC.

This clonotype has just one count. J is TRBJ1-1 and V is TRBV5-4; tentatively, D is TRBD1 (6 bases). Germline values: CDR1 SGHNT, CDR2 YYREEE (reference sequence). Trimming pared 4 bases from V and 1 base from J, leaving 11 bases between. This CDR3 is 14 amino acids long. Here the CDR3 reads CASSQETGNTEAFF. The DNA for the CDR3 is TGTGCCAGCAGCCAAGAGACAGGGAACACTGAAGCTTTCTTT.

The chain has TRBV15 and TRBJ1-2, with TRBD1 matching 7 bases. The V segment lost 0 bases and the J segment 4 bases; nucleotides outside the gene matches: 2. CDR1 and CDR2 from the germline V gene are LNHNV and YYDKDF (reference sequence). The CDR3 totals 14 residues. CDR3 nucleotides: TGTGCCACCAGCAGAGAGGGACAGAGCTATGGCTACACCTTC. Its protein product is CATSREGQSYGYTF.

The chain recombines TRBV7-7 with TRBJ2-1, with 9 nucleotides matching TRBD2. Germline lookup yields CDR1 SSHAT and CDR2 FNYEAQ (reference sequence). V was pared by 0 bases and J by 4 bases, with 7 bases of the junction left unmatched. The CDR3 consists of 17 residues. Written as DNA, the CDR3 is TGTGCCAGCAGCTTAGCGCCTGTGCGGGGGGGGTACAATGAGCAGTTCTTC. It is translated as CASSLAPVRGGYNEQFF.

This chain uses TRBV15 with TRBJ1-2; 9 nucleotides match TRBD1. This CDR3 comprises 15 residues. The V and J ends lost 4 bases and 4 bases, in that order; junction bases with no gene match: 7. Germline values: CDR1 LNHNV, CDR2 YYDKDF (reference sequence). CDR3: CATSKDRGLSYGYTF. The CDR3 DNA reads as TGTGCCACCAGCAAGGACAGGGGTTTATCCTATGGCTACACCTTC.

The chain combines TRBV12-3 or TRBV12-4 with TRBJ1-2; the D is unclear. The V and J ends lost 3 bases and 6 bases respectively, with 8 bases between them. The CDR3 has 12 amino acids. The CDR3 bases are TGTGCCAGCAGTTTGGGAGTTCATGGCTACACCTTC. Protein sequence: CASSLGVHGYTF.